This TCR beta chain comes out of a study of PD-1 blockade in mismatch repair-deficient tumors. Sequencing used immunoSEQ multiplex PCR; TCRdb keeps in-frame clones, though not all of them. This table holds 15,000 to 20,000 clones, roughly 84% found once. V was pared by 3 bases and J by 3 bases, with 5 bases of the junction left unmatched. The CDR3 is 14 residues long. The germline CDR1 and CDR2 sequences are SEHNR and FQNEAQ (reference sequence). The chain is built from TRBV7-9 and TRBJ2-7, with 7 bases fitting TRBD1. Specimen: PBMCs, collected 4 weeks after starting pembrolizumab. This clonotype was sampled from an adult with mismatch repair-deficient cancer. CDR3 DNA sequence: TGTGCCAGCAGCTTGGTACAGGGGATCTACGAGCAGTACTTC. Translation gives CASSLVQGIYEQYF.